This paragraph reports one T cell receptor (beta chain). This clone was recorded many times. What this receptor recognizes is not known. No base-level quality is on record; no much larger clone is a single base apart. The record originates from a study of beta chain features in type 1 diabetes (dated by TCRdb to the late 2010s). Context from the whole study: No differences in mean age, gender distribution, total cell number or subset yield were found between patients and healthy donors. A total of roughly 99 million sorted cells were examined across all samples, and the number of cells per subset was strongly correlated with RNA yield. The study compared the TCRB repertoires of sorted circulating CD4+ T cell subsets in recently diagnosed type 1 diabetes patients with those in matched healthy donors. Whereas all 30 or so donors provided naive and central memory subsets, regulatory and stem cell-like memory subsets were isolated from just 8 patients and about 8 healthy donors. On the study overall, not on this receptor specifically: At VDJ recombination sites, type 1 diabetes patients had fewer insertions and more deleted nucleotides, which implies abnormalities in thymic rearrangement. Because cDNA was sequenced instead of genomic DNA, highly expressing activated cells could be over-represented, though the groups showed no difference in activation or CD3 levels. PCR might favor shorter templates, but patient and control samples were amplified and corrected together, so any skew would affect both groups equally. HLA sub-analyses involved small numbers of individuals, so any influence of HLA type on TCRB rearrangement remained unresolved. Naive, central memory and regulatory TCRB repertoires appeared to be more similar among patients than among healthy donors. In all four CD4+ subsets, TCRB CDR3 length was moderately but significantly shorter in type 1 diabetes patients.

From each donor, a single peripheral blood sample of approximately 120 mL on average was drawn into heparinised tubes. Using a panel that included CD45RO, CCR7, CD25, CD127, CD95 and CD27, naive, central memory, regulatory and stem cell-like memory CD4+ T cells were sorted on a BD FACSAria II. Every sorted population had a purity above 95%. PBMCs were isolated right away by Lymphoprep density gradient centrifugation and were stained directly, without culture. So that batch effects would be minimized, each experiment stained and sorted samples in pairs, pairing one healthy donor with one patient. The germline ends are 9 bases apart after V is trimmed by 2 bases and J by 1 base. In the germline V gene, CDR1 corresponds to SGDLS and CDR2 to YYNGEE. The CDR3 runs 15 amino acids, cysteine and phenylalanine included. Just CDR3 DNA is preserved here, 45 bases in frame from base 1. All of the isolated RNA was reverse transcribed with the High Capacity cDNA Reverse Transcription Kit, so expressed TCRB transcripts were sequenced. Deep immunoSEQ sequencing was applied to naive, central memory and regulatory T cell samples, giving an average of about 3.57 million total reads per sample. Sorted cells were lysed in RLT buffer, and RNA was extracted using DNase-treated RNeasy Micro or Mini kits according to cell number. Each cell subset was processed separately to prevent cross-contamination, with patient and healthy donor samples processed together. Using the immunoSEQ multiplex PCR, TCRB sequences were amplified from cDNA into 87-bp fragments spanning the CDR3 region. Sequencing of the amplicons was performed on the Illumina HiSeq platform. In the paper's pipeline: Synthetic template baselines were used to correct PCR bias computationally, reads within Hamming distance 2 were collapsed together, and singletons that could not be merged were discarded. Reads were aligned against IMGT so that V, D and J genes, CDR3 length and insertions or deletions at six rearrangement sites could be assigned. Within each subset, clonotype counts were normalized to sorted cell number, and only after that were true diversity and Gini coefficients computed with the tcR R package. The overlap coefficient, calculated on TCRB nucleotide sequences, was used to measure repertoire sharing. The table comes from immuneACCESS by way of TCRdb, which keeps in-frame sequences with V and J called. Part of the clones is missing from these tables; in studies checked, under half for an unresolved V gene and the rest for unknown reasons. The DNA was the basis for D and trimming; V, J and clone size are from that table. For this sample there are some 120,000 clones; around a sixth appear just once. The ten most abundant clones make up approximately 2.5% of the sample.

The sequence links TRBV9 to TRBJ1-4; a tentative D call is TRBD1 (6 bases match). The receptor was derived from a man between 18 and 29 years old with type 1 diabetes. Sequenced material: central memory CD4+ T cells from blood. The nucleotide sequence is TGTGCCAGCAGCGTCGGACAGATAACTAATGAAAAACTGTTTTTT. Translated, this gives CASSVGQITNEKLFF.